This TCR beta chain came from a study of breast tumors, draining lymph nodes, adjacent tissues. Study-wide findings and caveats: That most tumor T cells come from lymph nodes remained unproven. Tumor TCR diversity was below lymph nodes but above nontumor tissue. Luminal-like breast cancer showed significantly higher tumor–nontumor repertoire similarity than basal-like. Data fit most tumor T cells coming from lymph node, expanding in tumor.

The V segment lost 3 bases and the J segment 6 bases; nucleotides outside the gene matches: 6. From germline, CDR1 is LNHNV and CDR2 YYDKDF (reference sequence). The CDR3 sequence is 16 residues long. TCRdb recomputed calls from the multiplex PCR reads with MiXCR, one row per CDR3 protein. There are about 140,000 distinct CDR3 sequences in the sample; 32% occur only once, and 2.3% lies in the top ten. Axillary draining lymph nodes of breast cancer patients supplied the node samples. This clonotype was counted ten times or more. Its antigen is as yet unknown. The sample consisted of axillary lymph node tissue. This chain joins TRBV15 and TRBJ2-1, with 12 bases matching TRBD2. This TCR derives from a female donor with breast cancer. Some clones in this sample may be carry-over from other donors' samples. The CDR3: CATSSGLAGTSNEQFF. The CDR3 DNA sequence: TGTGCCACCAGCAGCGGACTAGCGGGGACTTCCAATGAGCAGTTCTTC.